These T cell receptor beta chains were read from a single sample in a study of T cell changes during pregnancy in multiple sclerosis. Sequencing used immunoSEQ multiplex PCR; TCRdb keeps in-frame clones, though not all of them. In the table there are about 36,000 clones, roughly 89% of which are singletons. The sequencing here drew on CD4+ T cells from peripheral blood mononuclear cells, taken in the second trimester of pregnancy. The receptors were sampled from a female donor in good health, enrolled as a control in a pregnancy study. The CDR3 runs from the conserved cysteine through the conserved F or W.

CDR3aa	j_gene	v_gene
CSVQTGYTGELFF	TRBJ2-2	TRBV29-1
CASGTGRTGGLANYGYTF	TRBJ1-2	TRBV19
CASSLRRWGQTNTGELFF	TRBJ2-2	TRBV11-3
CASSVAGQGYGYTF	TRBJ1-2	TRBV7-9
CASSLAHGLATYEQYF	TRBJ2-7	TRBV11-2
CASSEQGTGELFF	TRBJ2-2	TRBV14
CASCQTGSTIYF	TRBJ1-3	TRBV6-1
CAWSEGGLNTEAFF	TRBJ1-1	TRBV30
CASSQGQVAATNEKLFF	TRBJ1-4	TRBV4-1
CASSRTSGDQPQHF	TRBJ1-5	TRBV18
CASSPTANTGELFF	TRBJ2-2	TRBV5-1
CASSPGDRSLTYEQYF	TRBJ2-7	TRBV11-2
CASTINTGGHGYTF	TRBJ1-2	TRBV6-5
CASSFVAGGPDEQYF	TRBJ2-7	TRBV21-1
CASSYSSARDEQYF	TRBJ2-7	TRBV6-6
CASSENRNTIYF	TRBJ1-3	TRBV25-1